This T cell receptor beta chain originates from a study of human versus mouse CDR3 diversity and MHC coevolution. Study-wide background: Reported immunoSEQ sensitivity was one in 200,000 T cells, with reduced amplification bias. Broader study findings: The lowest clonal inequality scores came from most of the three human donors.

Sequenced by immunoSEQ multiplex PCR; TCRdb stores in-frame clones only, minus some. Of about 81,000 clones in the sample, 93% are singletons; the top ten hold approximately 1.5%. The CDR3 spans 16 residues. The germline gives CDR1 SGHNT, CDR2 YYREEE (reference sequence). Trimming at V came to 4 bases and at J to 3 bases, leaving 2 bases not matched to a gene. Regarding this clone: What it recognizes is unknown.

The receptor was isolated from a person between 25 and 70 years old in good health. The chain couples TRBV5-4 to TRBJ2-2; 14 nucleotides match TRBD2. Specimen: naive CD4+ T cells from blood. As for subset: CD45RO-negative CD62L-positive naive CD4 T cells. The CDR3 sequence: CASSRTSGGHTGELFF. DNA of the CDR3: TGTGCCAGCAGCCGGACTAGCGGGGGGCACACCGGGGAGCTGTTTTTT.